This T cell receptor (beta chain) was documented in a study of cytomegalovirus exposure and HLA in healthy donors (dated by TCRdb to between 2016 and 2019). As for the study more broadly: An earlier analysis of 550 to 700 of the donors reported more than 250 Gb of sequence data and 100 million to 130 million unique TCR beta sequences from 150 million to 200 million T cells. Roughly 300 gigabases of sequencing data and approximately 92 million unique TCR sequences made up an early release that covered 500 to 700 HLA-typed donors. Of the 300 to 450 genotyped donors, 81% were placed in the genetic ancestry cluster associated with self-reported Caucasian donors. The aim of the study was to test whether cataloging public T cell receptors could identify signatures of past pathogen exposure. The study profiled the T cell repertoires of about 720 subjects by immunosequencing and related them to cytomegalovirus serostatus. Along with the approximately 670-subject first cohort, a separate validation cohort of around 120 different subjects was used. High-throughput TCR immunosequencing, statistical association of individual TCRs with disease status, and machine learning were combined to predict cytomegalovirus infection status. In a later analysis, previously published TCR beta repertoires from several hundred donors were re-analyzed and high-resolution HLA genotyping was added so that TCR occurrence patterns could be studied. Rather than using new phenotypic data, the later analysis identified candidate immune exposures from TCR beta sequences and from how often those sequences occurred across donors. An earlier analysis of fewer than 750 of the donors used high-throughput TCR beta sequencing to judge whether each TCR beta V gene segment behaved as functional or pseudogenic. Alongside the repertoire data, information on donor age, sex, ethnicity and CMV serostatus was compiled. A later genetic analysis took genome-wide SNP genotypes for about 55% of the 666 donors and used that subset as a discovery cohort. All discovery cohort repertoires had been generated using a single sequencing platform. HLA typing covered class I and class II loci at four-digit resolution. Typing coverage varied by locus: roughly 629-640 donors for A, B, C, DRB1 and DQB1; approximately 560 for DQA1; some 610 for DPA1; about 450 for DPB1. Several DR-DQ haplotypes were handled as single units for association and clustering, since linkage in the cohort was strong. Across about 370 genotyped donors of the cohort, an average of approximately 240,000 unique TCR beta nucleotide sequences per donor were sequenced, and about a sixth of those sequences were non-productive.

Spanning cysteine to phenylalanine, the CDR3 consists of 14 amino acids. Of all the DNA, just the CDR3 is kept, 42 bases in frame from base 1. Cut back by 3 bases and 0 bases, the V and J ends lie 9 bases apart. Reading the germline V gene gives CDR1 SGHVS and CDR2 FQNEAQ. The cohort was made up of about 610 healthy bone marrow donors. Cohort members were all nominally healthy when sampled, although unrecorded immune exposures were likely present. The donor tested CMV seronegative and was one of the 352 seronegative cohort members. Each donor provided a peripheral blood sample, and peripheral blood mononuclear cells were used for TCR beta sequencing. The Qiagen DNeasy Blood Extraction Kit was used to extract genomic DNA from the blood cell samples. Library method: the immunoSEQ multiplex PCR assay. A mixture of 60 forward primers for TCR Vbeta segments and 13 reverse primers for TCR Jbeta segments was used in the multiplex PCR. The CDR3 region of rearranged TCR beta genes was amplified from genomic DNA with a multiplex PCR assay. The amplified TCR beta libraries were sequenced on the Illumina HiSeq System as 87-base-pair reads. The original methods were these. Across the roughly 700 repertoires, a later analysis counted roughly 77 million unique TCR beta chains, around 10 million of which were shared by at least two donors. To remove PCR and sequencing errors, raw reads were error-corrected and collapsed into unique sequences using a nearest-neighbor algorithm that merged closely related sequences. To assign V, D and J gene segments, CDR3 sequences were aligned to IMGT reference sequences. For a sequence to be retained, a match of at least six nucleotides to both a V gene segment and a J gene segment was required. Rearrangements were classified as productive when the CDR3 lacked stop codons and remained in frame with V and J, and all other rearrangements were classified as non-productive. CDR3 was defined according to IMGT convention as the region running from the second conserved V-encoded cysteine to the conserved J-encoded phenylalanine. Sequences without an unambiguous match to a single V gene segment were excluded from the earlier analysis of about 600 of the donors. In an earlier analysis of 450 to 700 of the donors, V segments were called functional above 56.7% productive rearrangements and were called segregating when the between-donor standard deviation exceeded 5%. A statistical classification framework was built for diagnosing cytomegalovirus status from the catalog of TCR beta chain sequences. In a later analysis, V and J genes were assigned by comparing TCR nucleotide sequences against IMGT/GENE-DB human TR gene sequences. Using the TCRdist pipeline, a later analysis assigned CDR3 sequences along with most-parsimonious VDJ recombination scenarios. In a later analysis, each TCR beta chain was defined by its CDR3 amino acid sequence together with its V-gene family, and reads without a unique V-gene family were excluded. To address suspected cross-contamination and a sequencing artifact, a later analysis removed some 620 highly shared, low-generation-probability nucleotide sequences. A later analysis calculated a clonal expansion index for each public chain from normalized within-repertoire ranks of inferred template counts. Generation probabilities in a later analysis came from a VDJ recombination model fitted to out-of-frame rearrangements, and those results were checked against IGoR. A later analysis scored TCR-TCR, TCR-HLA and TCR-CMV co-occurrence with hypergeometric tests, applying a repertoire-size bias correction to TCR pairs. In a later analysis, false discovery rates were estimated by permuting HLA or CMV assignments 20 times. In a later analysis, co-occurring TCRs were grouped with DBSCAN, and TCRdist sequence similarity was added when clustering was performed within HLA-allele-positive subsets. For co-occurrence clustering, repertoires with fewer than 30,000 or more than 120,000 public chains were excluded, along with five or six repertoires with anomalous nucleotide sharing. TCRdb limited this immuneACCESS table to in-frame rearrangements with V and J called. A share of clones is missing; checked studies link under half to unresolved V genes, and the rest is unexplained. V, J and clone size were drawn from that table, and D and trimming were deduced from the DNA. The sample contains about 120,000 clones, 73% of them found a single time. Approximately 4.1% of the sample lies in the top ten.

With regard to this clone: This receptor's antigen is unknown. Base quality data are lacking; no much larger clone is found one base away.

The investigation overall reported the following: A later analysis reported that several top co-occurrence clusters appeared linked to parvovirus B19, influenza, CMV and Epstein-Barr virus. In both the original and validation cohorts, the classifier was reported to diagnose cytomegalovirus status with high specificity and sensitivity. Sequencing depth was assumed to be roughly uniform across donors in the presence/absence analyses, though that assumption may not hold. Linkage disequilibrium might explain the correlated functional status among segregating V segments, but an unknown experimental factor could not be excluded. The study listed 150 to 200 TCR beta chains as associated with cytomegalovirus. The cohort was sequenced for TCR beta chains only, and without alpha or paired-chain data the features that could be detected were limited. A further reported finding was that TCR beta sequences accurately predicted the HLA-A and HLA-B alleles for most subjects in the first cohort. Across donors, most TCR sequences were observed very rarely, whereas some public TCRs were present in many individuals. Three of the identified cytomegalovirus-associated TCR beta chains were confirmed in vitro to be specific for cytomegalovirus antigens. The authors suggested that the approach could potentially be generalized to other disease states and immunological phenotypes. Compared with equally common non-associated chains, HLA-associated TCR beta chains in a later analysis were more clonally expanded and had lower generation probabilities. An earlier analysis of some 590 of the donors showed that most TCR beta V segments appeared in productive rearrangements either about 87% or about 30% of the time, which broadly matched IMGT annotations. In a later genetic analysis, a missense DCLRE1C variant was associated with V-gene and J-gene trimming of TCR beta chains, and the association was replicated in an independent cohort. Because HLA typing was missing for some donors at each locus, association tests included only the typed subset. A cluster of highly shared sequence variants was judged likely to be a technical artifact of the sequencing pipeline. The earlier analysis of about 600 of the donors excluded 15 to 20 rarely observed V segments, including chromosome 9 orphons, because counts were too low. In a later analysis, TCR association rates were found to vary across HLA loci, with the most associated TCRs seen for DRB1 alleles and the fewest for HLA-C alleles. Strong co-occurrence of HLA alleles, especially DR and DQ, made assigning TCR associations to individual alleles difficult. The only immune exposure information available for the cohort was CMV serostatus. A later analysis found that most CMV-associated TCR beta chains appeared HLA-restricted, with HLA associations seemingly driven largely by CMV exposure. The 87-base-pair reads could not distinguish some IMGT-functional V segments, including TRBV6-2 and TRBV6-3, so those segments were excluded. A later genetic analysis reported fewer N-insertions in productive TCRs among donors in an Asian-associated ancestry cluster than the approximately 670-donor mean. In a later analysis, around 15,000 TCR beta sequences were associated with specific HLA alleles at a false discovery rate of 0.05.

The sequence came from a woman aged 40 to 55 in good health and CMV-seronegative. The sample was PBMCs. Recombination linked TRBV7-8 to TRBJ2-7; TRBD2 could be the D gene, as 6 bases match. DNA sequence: TGTGCCAGCAGCTTCGGGACTCGCTCCTACGAGCAGTACTTC. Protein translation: CASSFGTRSYEQYF.